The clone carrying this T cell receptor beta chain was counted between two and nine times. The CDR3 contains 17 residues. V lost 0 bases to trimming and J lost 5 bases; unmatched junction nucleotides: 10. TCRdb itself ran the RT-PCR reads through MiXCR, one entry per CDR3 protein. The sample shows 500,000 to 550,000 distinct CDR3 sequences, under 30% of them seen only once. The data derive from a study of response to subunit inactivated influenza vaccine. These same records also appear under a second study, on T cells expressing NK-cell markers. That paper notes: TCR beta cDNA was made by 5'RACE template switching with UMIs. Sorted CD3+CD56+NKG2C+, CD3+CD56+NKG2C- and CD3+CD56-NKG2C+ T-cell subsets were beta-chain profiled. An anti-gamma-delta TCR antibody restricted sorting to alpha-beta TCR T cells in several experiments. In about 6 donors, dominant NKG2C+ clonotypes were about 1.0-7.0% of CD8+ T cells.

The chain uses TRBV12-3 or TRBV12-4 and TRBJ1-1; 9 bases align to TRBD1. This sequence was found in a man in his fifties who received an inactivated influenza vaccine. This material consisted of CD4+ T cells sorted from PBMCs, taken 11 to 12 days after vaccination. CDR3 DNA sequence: TGTGCCAGCAGTTTAGCAGGGATCGGGACAGGGATAACTGAAGCTTTCTTT. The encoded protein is CASSLAGIGTGITEAFF.